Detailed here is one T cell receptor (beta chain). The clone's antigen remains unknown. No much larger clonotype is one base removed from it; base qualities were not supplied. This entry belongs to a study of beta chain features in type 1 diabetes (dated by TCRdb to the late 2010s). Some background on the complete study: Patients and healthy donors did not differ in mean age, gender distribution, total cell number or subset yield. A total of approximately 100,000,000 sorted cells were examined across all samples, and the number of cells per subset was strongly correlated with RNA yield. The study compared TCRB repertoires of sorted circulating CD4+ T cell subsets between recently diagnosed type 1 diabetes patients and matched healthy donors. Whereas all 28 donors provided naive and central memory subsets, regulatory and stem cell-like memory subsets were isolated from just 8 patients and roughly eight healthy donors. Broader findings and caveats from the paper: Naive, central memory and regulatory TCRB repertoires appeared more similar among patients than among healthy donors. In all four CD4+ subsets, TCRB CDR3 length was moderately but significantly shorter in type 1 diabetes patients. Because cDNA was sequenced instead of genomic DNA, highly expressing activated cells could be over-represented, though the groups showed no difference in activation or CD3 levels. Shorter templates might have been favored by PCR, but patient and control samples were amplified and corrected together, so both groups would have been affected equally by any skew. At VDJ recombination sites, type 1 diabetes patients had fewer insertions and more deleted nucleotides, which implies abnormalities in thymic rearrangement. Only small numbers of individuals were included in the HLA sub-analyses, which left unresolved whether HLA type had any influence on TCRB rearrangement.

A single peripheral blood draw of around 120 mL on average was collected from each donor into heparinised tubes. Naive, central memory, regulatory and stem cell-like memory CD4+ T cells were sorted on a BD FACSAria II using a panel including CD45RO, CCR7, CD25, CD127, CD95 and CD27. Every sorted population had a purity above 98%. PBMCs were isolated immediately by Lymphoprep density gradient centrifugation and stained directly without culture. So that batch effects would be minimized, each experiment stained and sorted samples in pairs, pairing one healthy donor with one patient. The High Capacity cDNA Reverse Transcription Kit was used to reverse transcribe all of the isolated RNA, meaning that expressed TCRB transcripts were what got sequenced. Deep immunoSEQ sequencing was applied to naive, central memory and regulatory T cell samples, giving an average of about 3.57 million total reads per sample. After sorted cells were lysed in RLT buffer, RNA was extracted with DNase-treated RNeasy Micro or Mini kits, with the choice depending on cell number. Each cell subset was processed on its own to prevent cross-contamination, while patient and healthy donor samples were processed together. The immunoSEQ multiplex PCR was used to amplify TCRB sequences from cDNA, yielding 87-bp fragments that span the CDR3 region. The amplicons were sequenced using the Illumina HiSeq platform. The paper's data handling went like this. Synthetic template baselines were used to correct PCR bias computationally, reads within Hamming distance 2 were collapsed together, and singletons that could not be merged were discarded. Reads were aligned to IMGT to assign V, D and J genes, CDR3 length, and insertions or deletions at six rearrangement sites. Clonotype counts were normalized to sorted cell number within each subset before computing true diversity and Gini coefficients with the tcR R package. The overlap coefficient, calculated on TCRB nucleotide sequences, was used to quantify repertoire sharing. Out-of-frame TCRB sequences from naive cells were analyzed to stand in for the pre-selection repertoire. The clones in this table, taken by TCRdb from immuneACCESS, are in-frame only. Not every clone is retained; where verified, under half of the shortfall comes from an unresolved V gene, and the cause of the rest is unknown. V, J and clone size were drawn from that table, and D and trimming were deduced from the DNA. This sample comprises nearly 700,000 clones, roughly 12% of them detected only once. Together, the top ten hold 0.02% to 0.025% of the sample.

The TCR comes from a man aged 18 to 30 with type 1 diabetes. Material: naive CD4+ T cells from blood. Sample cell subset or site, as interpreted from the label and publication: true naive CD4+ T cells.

The nucleotide sequence reads as follows: TGTGCCAGCACCCCTTGGGGCAGGGAAGAGACCCAGTACTTC. Its amino acids are CASTPWGREETQYF. The rearranged chain carries TRBV25-1 and TRBJ2-5; the D gene is perhaps TRBD1, from 5 matching bases. Including the terminal cysteine and phenylalanine, the CDR3 comprises 14 residues. The retained sequence is limited to the CDR3, 42 bases, with the frame set at the first base. The germline ends are 15 bases apart after V is trimmed by 7 bases and J by 3 bases. Per the germline V gene, MGHDK is the CDR1 and SYGVNS is the CDR2. Supplemented by the reference TRBV25-1 and TRBJ2-5 proteins around the CDR3, the complete variable domain is EADIYQTPRYLVIGTGKKITLECSQTMGHDKMYWYQQDPGMELHLIHYSYGVNSTEKGDLSSESTVSRIRTEHFPLTLESARPSHTSQYLCASTPWGREETQYFGPGTRLLVL.